The clone carrying this TCR beta chain was observed many times. The CDR3 has 12 amino acids. V dropped 3 bases and J dropped 6 bases, with 4 bases sitting between them. Looked up from germline, CDR1 is KGHDR and CDR2 is SFDVKD. This specimen comes from a study of early T cells in non-severe SARS-CoV-2 infection. TCRdb called the 5' RACE reads again in MiXCR, with one record for every CDR3 protein. The sample consists of roughly 100,000 distinct CDR3 sequences, about 12% of them appearing once. This clonotype was sampled from an adult who was a healthcare worker with PCR-confirmed SARS-CoV-2 infection or an uninfected control (not recorded which). Sequenced input: whole blood. V usage is TRBV24-1 and J usage is TRBJ2-2; D gene uncertain. In DNA, the CDR3 is TGTGCCACCAGTGATCAGGCCGGGGAGCTGTTTTTT. Encoded protein: CATSDQAGELFF.